This record looks at one T cell receptor beta chain sequence and its context. Additional DNA sequences in this sample encode the identical CDR3. The sample originates from a study of shared clonotypes between healthy human individuals. The data were produced by immunoSEQ multiplex PCR, yet TCRdb's version contains in-frame clones alone and is incomplete. Here the sample spans approximately 2,000,000 clones, 85% to 95% being singletons. Germline lookup yields CDR1 SEHNR and CDR2 FQNEAQ (reference sequence). V lost 3 bases and J 3 bases, leaving 6 bases between the germline ends. This CDR3 spans 12 amino acids.

The V call is TRBV7-9, the J call TRBJ2-7; no clear D. The TCR sequence derives from a young man in good health. Some clones in this sample may be carry-over from other donors' samples. The sequencing input was naive CD4+ T cells from PBMCs. Subset specified: CD45RA+ positively selected. CDR3 protein: CASSFNSYEQYF. The CDR3, as DNA: TGTGCCAGCAGCTTTAATAGCTACGAGCAGTACTTC.